This TCR beta chain emerged from a study of cytomegalovirus exposure and HLA in healthy donors. Study-wide findings and caveats: Reports indicated that the classifier achieved high specificity and sensitivity in diagnosing cytomegalovirus status.

To note about this clone: Its antigen is still unknown.

This CDR3 contains 13 residues. CDR1 is MDHEN and CDR2 is SYDVKM in the germline V gene. The trim removed 4 bases at V and 4 bases at J, leaving 3 bases unmatched. Sequenced by immunoSEQ multiplex PCR; TCRdb stores in-frame clones only, minus some. This sample has around 49,000 clones, with around nine tenths found just once. The chain joins TRBV28 to TRBJ2-5; 7 positions match TRBD1. What was sequenced was PBMCs. The clonotype comes from a man younger than 35 in good health and CMV-seronegative. The CDR3 region is CASSSRGRETQYF. Written as DNA, the CDR3 is TGTGCCAGCAGTTCCAGGGGGAGAGAGACCCAGTACTTC.